These 18 T cell receptor beta chains were all obtained from the same sample, sequenced in a study of shared clonotypes between healthy human individuals. The protocol was immunoSEQ multiplex PCR, while the TCRdb copy is restricted to in-frame clones and leaves out a portion. Of around 320,000 clones listed, around 87% were seen once; the top ten hold about 17%. Sequencing was performed on memory CD8+ T cells sorted from blood. The subset was: CD45RO+ cells pooled with CCR7-negative TemRA cells. These receptors all stem from a man between 18 and 29 years old in good health.

This clone was seen just once. V gene TRBV7-6 combines with J gene TRBJ2-7, with 9 nucleotides matching TRBD2. CDR1 SGHVS and CDR2 FNYEAQ come from the germline V gene. V was clipped by 2 bases and J by 0 bases; unmatched bases: 5. The CDR3 spans 16 residues. CDR3: CASSLLAGASSYEQYF. The CDR3 nucleotides read TGTGCCAGCAGCTTATTAGCGGGGGCCAGCTCCTACGAGCAGTACTTC.

The chain combines TRBV11-2 with TRBJ2-1, with D perhaps given as TRBD1 or TRBD2 (6 bases each). Germline V gene sequence: CDR1 SGHAT, CDR2 FQNNGV. The CDR3 has 15 residues. The V end was cut by 7 bases, the J end by 0 bases, with 13 bases between. The CDR3 loop reads CASTPEGGSYNEQFF. CDR3 sequence (DNA): TGTGCCAGCACCCCTGAGGGGGGCTCCTACAATGAGCAGTTCTTC.

V and J are TRBV6-1 and TRBJ2-5; weak D call: TRBD1 (5 bases). Deletions cut 4 bases from V and 5 bases from J, with 14 bases between. The CDR3 spans 14 residues. The germline CDR1 and CDR2 sequences are MNHNS and SASEGT. The CDR3 DNA is TGTGCCAGCAGTGTTCTTGGCAGGGCGGAGACCCAGTACTTC. It translates to CASSVLGRAETQYF.

A word on this clone: Other DNA sequences within the sample encode an identical CDR3. The CDR3 bases are TGTGCCAGCAGCTCCGTAAGCTCCTACGAGCAGTACTTC. This translates into CASSSVSSYEQYF. This chain joins TRBV7-2 and TRBJ2-7; D is ambiguous. The CDR3 has 13 residues. The V gene's germline CDR1 is SGHTA and CDR2 FQGNSA. V was clipped by 4 bases and J by 0 bases, with 7 bases between them.

This clone has at least ten counts. The rearrangement joins TRBV5-6 to TRBJ2-1; 9 nucleotides line up with TRBD2. Losses at the gene ends were 0 bases for V and 8 bases for J; bases not matched to a gene: 12. CDR1 and CDR2 from the germline V gene are SGHDT and YYEEEE. The CDR3 has 17 amino acids. The CDR3 protein is CASSLAFESSGVDEQFF. The CDR3 DNA sequence: TGTGCCAGCAGCTTGGCCTTTGAGTCTAGCGGGGTCGATGAGCAGTTCTTC.

The V and J genes are TRBV5-1 and TRBJ1-2; a weak D match, TRBD1 (5 bases). From germline, CDR1 is SGHRS and CDR2 YFSETQ. V was shortened by 4 bases and J by 3 bases, with 13 bases between the two germline ends. The CDR3 extends over 14 amino acids. The CDR3 spells CASSPPGTHYGYTF. The CDR3 region has the DNA TGCGCCAGCAGCCCCCCCGGGACCCACTATGGCTACACCTTC.

The genes are TRBV5-6 and TRBJ1-1; the D gene is possibly TRBD1 (5 bases). This CDR3 has 15 amino acids. From germline, CDR1 is SGHDT and CDR2 YYEEEE. V was cut by 4 bases and J by 0 bases, with 13 bases left in between. CDR3 coding DNA: TGTGCCAGCAGCGGCGGGGGTCAGATGAACACTGAAGCTTTCTTT. Residues: CASSGGGQMNTEAFF.

This chain connects TRBV28 to TRBJ2-1; 9 bases match TRBD2. J was trimmed by 7 bases and V by 3 bases; bases with no gene match: 4. CDR1 is MDHEN, CDR2 SYDVKM, per germline. This CDR3 is 14 amino acids long. CDR3 nucleotides: TGTGCCAGCAGTTTGGCGGGGGGGCAGAATGAGCAGTTCTTC. Protein product: CASSLAGGQNEQFF.

The chain recombines TRBV5-1 with TRBJ1-2, with TRBD1 as a possible D gene (5 bases). Between the trimmed V and J ends, which lost 4 bases and 3 bases, there was a span of 16 bases. Germline lookup yields CDR1 SGHRS and CDR2 YFSETQ. The CDR3 extends over 15 amino acids. The CDR3 spells CASSPRWQGYYGYTF. CDR3 sequence (DNA): TGCGCCAGCAGCCCCCGGTGGCAGGGATACTATGGCTACACCTTC.

The chain joins TRBV5-1 to TRBJ2-1; 9 bases match TRBD1. CDR1 and CDR2 (germline): SGHRS, YFSETQ. V shed 2 bases and J 7 bases; nucleotides not matched to a gene: 7. This CDR3 contains 15 residues. This chain's CDR3 is CASSLTGTGRNEQFF. The CDR3, as DNA: TGCGCCAGCAGCTTAACCGGGACAGGGAGGAATGAGCAGTTCTTC.

This clone turned up a few times. This chain uses TRBV2 with TRBJ1-1; D gene uncertain. Germline V gene sequence: CDR1 SNHLY, CDR2 FYNNEI. The CDR3 spans 12 residues. V lost 5 bases and J 1 base, leaving 5 bases between the germline ends. CDR3: CASSWANTEAFF. The CDR3 DNA sequence: TGTGCCAGCAGTTGGGCGAACACTGAAGCTTTCTTT.

The J gene is TRBJ2-7, the V gene TRBV7-9; D is ambiguous. Per germline, CDR1 SEHNR and CDR2 FQNEAQ (reference sequence). The CDR3 is 14 residues long. Trimming stripped 1 base from V and 3 bases from J, with 10 bases between. The CDR3 loop reads CASSLGTKFYEQYF. CDR3 nucleotide sequence: TGTGCCAGCAGCTTAGGGACGAAGTTCTACGAGCAGTACTTC. Full variable domain (missing parts from reference TRBV7-9 and TRBJ2-7): DTGVSQNPRHKITKRGQNVTFRCDPISEHNRLYWYRQTLGQGPEFLTYFQNEAQLEKSRLLSDRFSAERPKGSFSTLEIQRTEQGDSAMYLCASSLGTKFYEQYFGPGTRLTVT.

The chain employs TRBV5-1 and TRBJ1-5; 7 positions match TRBD1. The ends lost 3 bases at V and 0 bases at J; junction bases unmatched: 3. The CDR3 is 15 residues long. Looked up from germline, CDR1 is SGHRS and CDR2 is YFSETQ. As DNA, the CDR3 is TGCGCCAGCAGCTGGGCAGGGGGTAGCAATCAGCCCCAGCATTTT. Protein: CASSWAGGSNQPQHF.

The chain is built from TRBV21-1 and TRBJ1-1; the table calls TRBD1, which could not be checked here. TRBV21-1 is classified as a pseudogene. This CDR3 region has 18 residues. The CDR3 loop reads CASSKEGWRGGMNTEAFF. In nucleotides, the CDR3 is TGTGCCAGCAGCAAAGAAGGGTGGAGAGGGGGCATGAACACTGAAGCTTTCTTT.

There are a few counts of this clone. CDR3 region: CASSHQMWAYEQYF. CDR3 bases: TGTGCCAGCAGCCATCAGATGTGGGCCTACGAGCAGTACTTC. The gene calls are TRBV14 and TRBJ2-7; D ambiguous. The CDR3 has 14 amino acids. The germline V gene encodes CDR1 SGHDN and CDR2 FVKESK. Deletions cut 3 bases from V and 2 bases from J, with 11 bases between.

This clone was picked up a small number of times. The chain joins TRBV19 to TRBJ2-7; 7 nucleotides line up with TRBD1. CDR3 size: 13 residues. CDR1 and CDR2 (germline): LNHDA, SQIVND (reference sequence). V shed 5 bases, J shed 4 bases, and the junction held 5 bases outside the gene matches. The CDR3 bases are TGTGCCAGTAGTTTCGGACAGGTGTACGAGCAGTACTTC. Protein product: CASSFGQVYEQYF.

This clone was picked up a small number of times. A junction end diverges from the germline sequence, so it may reflect a read error. This sequence joins TRBV7-7 and TRBJ2-7, with 7 bases lining up with TRBD1. This CDR3 has 15 amino acids. Germline V CDR1 and CDR2: SSHAT, FNYEAQ (reference sequence). CDR3 residues: CASSTNRGPLYEQYF. In nucleotides, the CDR3 is TGTGCTAGCAGCACAAACAGGGGCCCTCTCTACGAGCAGTACTTC.

This clone appeared a single time. The CDR3 sequence: CASSHPWGGGYSYEQYF. As DNA, the CDR3 is TGCGCCAGCAGCCATCCCTGGGGCGGGGGGTACTCCTACGAGCAGTACTTC. V and J are TRBV4-1 and TRBJ2-7; 8 nucleotides align to TRBD2. Germline CDR1 and CDR2: MGHRA and YSYEKL. The CDR3 totals 17 residues. The junction had 10 bases not matched to a gene; V was cut back by 3 bases and J by 0 bases.